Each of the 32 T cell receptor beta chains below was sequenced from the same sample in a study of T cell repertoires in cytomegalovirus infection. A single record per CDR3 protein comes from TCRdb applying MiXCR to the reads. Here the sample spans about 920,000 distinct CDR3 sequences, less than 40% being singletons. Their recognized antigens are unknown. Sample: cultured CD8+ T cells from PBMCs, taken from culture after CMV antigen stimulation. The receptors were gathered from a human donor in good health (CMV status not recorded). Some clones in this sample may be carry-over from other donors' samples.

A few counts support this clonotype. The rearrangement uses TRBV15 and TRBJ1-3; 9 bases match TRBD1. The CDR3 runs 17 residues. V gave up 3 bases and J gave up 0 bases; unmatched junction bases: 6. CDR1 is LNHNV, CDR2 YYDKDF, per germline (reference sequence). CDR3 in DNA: TGTGCCACCAGCAGGGACAGGGGTTTCCTCTCTGGAAACACCATATATTTT. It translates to CATSRDRGFLSGNTIYF. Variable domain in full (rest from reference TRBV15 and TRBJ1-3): DAMVIQNPRYQVTQFGKPVTLSCSQTLNHNVMYWYQQKSSQAPKLLFHYYDKDFNNEADTPDNFQSRRPNTSFCFLDIRSPGLGDTAMYLCATSRDRGFLSGNTIYFGEGSWLTVV.

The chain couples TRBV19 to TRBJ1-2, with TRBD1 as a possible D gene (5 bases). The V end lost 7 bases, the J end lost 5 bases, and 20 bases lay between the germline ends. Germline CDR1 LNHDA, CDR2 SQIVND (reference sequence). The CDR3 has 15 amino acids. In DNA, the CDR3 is TGTGCCAGTATAGGAGGCGAAGGGACTTCTTATGGCTACACCTTC. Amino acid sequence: CASIGGEGTSYGYTF.

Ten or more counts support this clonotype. The DNA for the CDR3 is TGTGCCAGCAGCAAGTCTAAAGCTTCGGGTGAAAAACTGTTTTTT. It encodes CASSKSKASGEKLFF. The chain has TRBV7-6 and TRBJ1-4, with D uncertain. Trimming cost V 5 bases and J 7 bases, with 17 bases left between them. This CDR3 is 15 amino acids long. Germline values: CDR1 SGHVS, CDR2 FNYEAQ.

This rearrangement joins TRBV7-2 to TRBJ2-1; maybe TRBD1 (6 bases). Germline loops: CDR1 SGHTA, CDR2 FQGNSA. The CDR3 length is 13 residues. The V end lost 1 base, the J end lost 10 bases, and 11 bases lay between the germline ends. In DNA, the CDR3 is TGTGCCAGCAGCTTAGAGGGACACCGGGAGCAGTTCTTC. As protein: CASSLEGHREQFF. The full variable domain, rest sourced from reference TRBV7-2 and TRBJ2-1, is GAGVSQSPSNKVTEKGKDVELRCDPISGHTALYWYRQSLGQGLEFLIYFQGNSAPDKSGLPSDRFSAERTGGSVSTLTIQRTQQEDSAVYLCASSLEGHREQFFGPGTRLTVL.

The CDR3: CASSVDGGQPQHF. As DNA, the CDR3 is TGTGCCAGCAGCGTAGACGGGGGACAGCCCCAGCATTTT. The chain combines TRBV9 with TRBJ1-5; tentatively, D is TRBD1 (5 bases). In germline, CDR1 is SGDLS, CDR2 YYNGEE. Trimming removed 0 bases from V and 7 bases from J, with 8 bases in between. There are 13 residues in the CDR3.

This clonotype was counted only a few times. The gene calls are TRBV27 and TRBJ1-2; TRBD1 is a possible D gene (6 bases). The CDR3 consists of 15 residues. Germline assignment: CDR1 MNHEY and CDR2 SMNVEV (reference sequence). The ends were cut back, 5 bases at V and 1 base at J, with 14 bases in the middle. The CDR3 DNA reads TGTGCCAGCAGTAACGGACAGCCGAGTAACTATGGCTACACCTTC. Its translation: CASSNGQPSNYGYTF.

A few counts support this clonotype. CDR3 nucleotide sequence: TGTGCCAGCAGGACCGGAGACTTCTACAATGAGCAGTTCTTC. This sequence encodes CASRTGDFYNEQFF. V gene TRBV12-3 or TRBV12-4 combines with J gene TRBJ2-1; D is undetermined. Trimming took 6 bases from V and 3 from J, leaving 12 bases between them. This CDR3 spans 14 amino acids.

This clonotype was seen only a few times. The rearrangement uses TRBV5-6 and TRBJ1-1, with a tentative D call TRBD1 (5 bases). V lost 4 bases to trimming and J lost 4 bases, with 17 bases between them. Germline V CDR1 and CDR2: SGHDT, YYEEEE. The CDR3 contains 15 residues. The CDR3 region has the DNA TGTGCCAGCAGCCCCCGTTCAGGGTGGGGCACTGAAGCTTTCTTT. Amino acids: CASSPRSGWGTEAFF.

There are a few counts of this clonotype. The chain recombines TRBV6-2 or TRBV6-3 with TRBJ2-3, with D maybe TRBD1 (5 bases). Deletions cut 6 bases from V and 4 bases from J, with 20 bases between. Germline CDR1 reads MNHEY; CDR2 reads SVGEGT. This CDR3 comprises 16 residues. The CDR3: CASRPLRVPVPDTQYF. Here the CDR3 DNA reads TGTGCCAGCAGGCCTCTCAGGGTGCCCGTCCCAGATACGCAGTATTTT.

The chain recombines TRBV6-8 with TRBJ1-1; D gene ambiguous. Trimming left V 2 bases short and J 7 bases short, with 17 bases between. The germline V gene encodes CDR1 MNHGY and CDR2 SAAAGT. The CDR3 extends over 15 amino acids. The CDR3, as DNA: TGTGCCAGCAGTTACAGGGCGCGGCAGGTAGATGAAGCTTTCTTT. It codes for CASSYRARQVDEAFF.

CDR3 sequence reads: CASSIGQGDSNQPQHF. The CDR3 bases are TGTGCCAGCAGCATCGGACAGGGGGACAGCAATCAGCCCCAGCATTTT. The rearrangement joins TRBV7-9 to TRBJ1-5, with 10 bases aligning to TRBD1. Germline assignment: CDR1 SEHNR and CDR2 FQNEAQ (reference sequence). Trimming cost V 5 bases and J 1 base; bases outside gene matches: 5. The CDR3 runs 16 residues.

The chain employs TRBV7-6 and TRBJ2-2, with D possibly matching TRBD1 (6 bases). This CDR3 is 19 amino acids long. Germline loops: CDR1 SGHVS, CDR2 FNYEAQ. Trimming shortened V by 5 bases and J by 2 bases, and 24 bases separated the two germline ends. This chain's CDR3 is CASSIGTRHAQSNTGELFF. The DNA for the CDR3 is TGTGCCAGCAGCATAGGGACACGCCATGCTCAGAGTAACACCGGGGAGCTGTTTTTT.

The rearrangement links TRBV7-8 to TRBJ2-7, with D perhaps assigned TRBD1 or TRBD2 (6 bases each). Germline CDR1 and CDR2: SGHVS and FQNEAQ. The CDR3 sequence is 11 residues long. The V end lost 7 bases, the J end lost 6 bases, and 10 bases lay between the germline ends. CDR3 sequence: CASKGGSEQYF. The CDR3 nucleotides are TGTGCCAGCAAGGGGGGCAGCGAGCAGTACTTC. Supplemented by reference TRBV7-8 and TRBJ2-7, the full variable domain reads GAGVSQSPRYKVAKRGQDVALRCDPISGHVSLFWYQQALGQGPEFLTYFQNEAQLDKSGLPSDRFFAERPEGSVSTLKIQRTQQEDSAVYLCASKGGSEQYFGPGTRLTVT.

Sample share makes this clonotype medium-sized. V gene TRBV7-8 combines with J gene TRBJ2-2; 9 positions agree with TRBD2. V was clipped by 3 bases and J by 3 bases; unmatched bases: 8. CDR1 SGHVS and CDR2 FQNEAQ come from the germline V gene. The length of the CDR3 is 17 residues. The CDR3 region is CASSFVRRGGYTGELFF. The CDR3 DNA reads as TGTGCCAGCAGCTTCGTGAGGCGGGGGGGCTACACCGGGGAGCTGTTTTTT.

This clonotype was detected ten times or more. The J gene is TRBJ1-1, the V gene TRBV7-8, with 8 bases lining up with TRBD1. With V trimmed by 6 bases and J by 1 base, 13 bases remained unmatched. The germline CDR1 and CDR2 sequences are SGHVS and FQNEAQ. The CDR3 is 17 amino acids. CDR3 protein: CASRDRHRQGRNTEAFF. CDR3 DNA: TGTGCCAGCAGAGACAGACACCGACAGGGGAGGAACACTGAAGCTTTCTTT.

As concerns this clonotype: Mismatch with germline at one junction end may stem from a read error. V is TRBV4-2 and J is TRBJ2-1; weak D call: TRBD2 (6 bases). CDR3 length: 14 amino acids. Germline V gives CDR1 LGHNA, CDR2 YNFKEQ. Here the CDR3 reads CASSLRTTNNEQFF. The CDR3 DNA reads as TGTGCCAGTAGCCTACGGACTACCAACAATGAGCAGTTCTTC.

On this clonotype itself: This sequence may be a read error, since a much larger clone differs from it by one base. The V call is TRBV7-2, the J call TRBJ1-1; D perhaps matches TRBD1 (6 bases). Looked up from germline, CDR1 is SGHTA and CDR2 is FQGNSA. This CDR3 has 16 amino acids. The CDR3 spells CANSPRDILANTEAFF. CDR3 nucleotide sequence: TGTGCCAACAGCCCCAGGGACATTTTGGCGAACACTGAAGCTTTCTTT.

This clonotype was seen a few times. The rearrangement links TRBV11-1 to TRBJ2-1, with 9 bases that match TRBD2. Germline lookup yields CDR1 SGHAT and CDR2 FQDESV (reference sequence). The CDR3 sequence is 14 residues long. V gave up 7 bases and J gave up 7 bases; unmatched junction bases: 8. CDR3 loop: CASIGGGAKNEQFF. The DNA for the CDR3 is TGTGCCAGCATCGGCGGGGGGGCCAAGAATGAGCAGTTCTTC.

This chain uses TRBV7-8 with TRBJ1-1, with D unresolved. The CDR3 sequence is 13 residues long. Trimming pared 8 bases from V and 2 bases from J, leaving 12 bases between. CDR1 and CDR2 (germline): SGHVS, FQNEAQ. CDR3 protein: CASPDPPNTEAFF. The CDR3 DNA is TGTGCCAGCCCGGACCCCCCAAACACTGAAGCTTTCTTT.

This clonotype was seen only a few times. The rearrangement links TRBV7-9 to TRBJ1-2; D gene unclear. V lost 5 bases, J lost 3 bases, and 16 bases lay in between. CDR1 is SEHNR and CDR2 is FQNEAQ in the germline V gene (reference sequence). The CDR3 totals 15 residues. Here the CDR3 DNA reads TGTGCCAGCAGCCAAGGCCCGGGTTGGGACTATGGCTACACCTTC. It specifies CASSQGPGWDYGYTF.

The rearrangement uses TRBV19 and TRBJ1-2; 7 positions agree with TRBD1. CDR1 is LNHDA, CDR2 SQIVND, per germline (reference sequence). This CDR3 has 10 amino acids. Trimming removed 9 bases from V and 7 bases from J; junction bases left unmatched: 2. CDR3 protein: CASRGAGYTF. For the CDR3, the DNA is TGTGCCAGCAGGGGGGCTGGCTACACCTTC.

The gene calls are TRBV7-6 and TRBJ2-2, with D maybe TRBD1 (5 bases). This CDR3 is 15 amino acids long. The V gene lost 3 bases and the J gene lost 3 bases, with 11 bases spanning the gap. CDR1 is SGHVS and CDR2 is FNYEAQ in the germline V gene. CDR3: CASSLTAWDTGELFF. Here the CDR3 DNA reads TGTGCCAGCAGCTTGACAGCCTGGGACACCGGGGAGCTGTTTTTT. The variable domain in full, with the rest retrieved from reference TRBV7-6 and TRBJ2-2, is GAGVSQSPRYKVTKRGQDVALRCDPISGHVSLYWYRQALGQGPEFLTYFNYEAQQDKSGLPNDRFSAERPEGSISTLTIQRTEQRDSAMYRCASSLTAWDTGELFFGEGSRLTVL.

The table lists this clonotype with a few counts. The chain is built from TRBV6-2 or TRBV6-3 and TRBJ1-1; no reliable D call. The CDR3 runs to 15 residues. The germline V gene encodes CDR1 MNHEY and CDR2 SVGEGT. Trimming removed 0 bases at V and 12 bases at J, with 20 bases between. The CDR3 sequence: CASSYSMETPGNSFF. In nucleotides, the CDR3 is TGTGCCAGCAGTTACTCGATGGAGACCCCTGGTAATTCTTTCTTT.

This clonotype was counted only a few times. The CDR3 sequence is CASSLDREGSTEAFF. The CDR3 nucleotides are TGTGCCAGCAGCCTGGACAGGGAAGGTAGCACTGAAGCTTTCTTT. V usage is TRBV3-1 and J usage is TRBJ1-1; 8 positions agree with TRBD1. CDR3 length equals 15 residues. The germline gives CDR1 LGHDT, CDR2 YNNKEL (reference sequence). V dropped 4 bases and J dropped 4; count of bases not matched to a gene: 8.

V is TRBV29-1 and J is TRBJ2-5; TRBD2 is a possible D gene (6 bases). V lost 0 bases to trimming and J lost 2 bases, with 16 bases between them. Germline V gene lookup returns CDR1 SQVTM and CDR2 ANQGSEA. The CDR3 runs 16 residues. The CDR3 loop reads CSVEDRGKEGQETQYF. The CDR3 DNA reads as TGCAGCGTTGAAGATCGCGGGAAGGAAGGGCAAGAGACCCAGTACTTC.

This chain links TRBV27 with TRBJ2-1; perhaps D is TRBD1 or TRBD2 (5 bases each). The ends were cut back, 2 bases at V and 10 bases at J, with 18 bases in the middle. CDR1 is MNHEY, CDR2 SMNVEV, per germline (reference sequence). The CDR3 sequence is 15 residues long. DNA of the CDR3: TGTGCCAGCAGTTTAAGGTATTCGAGGGGCAGCGAGCAGTTCTTC. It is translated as CASSLRYSRGSEQFF.

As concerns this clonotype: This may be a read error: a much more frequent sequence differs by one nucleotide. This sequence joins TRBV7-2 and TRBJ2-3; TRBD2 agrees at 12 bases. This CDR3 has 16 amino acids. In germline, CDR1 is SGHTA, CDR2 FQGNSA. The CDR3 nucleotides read TGTGCCTGCAGCTCTCGACTAGCGGGGGCGACAGATACGCAGTATTTT. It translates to CACSSRLAGATDTQYF.

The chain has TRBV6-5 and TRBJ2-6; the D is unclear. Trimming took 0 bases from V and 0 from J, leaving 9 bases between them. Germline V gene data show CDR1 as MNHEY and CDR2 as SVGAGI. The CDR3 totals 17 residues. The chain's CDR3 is CASSYSDGFSGANVLTF. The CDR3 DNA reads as TGTGCCAGCAGTTACTCCGACGGTTTCTCTGGGGCCAACGTCCTGACTTTC.

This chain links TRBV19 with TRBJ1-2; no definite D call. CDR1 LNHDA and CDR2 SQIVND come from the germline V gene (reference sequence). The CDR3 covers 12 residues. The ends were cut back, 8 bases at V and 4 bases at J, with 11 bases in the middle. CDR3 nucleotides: TGTGCCAGTGGTTTTGCAGCCTATGGCTACACCTTC. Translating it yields CASGFAAYGYTF.

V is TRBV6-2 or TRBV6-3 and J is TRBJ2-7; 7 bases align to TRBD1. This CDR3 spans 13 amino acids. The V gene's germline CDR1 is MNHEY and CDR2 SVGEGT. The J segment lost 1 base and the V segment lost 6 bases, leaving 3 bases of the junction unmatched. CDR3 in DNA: TGTGCCAGCAGCGAGGGGGCATCCTACGAGCAGTACGTC. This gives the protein CASSEGASYEQYV.

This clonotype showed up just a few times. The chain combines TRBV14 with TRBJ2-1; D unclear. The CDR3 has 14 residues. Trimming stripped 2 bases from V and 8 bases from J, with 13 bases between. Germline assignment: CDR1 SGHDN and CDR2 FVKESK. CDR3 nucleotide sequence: TGTGCCAGCAGCCAACAGCTAAGCTATGATGAGCAGTTCTTC. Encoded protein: CASSQQLSYDEQFF.

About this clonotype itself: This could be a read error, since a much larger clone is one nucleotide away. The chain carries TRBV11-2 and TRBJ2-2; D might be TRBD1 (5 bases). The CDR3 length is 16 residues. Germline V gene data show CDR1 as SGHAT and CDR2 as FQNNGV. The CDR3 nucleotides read TGTGTCAGCACCCCAGGGATTCCGGGTGAAACCGGGGAGCTGTTTTTT. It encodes CVSTPGIPGETGELFF.